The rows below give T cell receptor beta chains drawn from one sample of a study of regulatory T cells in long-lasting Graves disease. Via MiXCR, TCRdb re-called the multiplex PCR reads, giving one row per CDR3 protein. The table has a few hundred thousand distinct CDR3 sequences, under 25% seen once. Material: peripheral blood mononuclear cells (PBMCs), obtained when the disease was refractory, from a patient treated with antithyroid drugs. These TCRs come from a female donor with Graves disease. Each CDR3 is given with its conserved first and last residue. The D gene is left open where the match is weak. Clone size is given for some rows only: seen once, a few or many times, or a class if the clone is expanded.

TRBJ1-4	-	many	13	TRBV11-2	TGTGCCAGCAGCACGACGGTTAATGAAAAACTGTTTTTT	CASSTTVNEKLFF
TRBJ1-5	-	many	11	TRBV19	TGTGCCAGTAGTATAGGTCGCGGCCACCTTTTT	CASSIGRGHLF
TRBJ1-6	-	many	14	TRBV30	TGTGCCTGGTGGAGGGGGGACTATAATTCACCCCTCCACTTT	CAWWRGDYNSPLHF
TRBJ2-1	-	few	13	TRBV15	TGTGCCACCAGCGCCCGGGCGCCTGAGGAGCAGTTCTTC	CATSARAPEEQFF
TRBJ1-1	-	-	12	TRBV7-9	TGTGCCAGCAGCACTCTCAGGACCGAAGCTTTCTTT	CASSTLRTEAFF
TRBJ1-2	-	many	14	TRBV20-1	TGCAGTGCTACCCAAGCTGGCACTAACTATGGCTACACCTTC	CSATQAGTNYGYTF
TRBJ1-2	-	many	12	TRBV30	TGTGCCTGGACCTCCGGGGCTGTGGGCTACACCTTC	CAWTSGAVGYTF
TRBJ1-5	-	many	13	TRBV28	TGTGCCAGCAGTTTCGGGTTGAATCAGCCCCAGCATTTT	CASSFGLNQPQHF
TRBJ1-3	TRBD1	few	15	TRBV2	TGTGCCAGCAGGGGACAGGACTCCTCTGGAAACACCATATATTTT	CASRGQDSSGNTIYF
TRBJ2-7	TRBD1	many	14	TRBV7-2	TGTGCCAGCAGCTTAGCGACAGGGAGCTACGAGCAGTACTTC	CASSLATGSYEQYF